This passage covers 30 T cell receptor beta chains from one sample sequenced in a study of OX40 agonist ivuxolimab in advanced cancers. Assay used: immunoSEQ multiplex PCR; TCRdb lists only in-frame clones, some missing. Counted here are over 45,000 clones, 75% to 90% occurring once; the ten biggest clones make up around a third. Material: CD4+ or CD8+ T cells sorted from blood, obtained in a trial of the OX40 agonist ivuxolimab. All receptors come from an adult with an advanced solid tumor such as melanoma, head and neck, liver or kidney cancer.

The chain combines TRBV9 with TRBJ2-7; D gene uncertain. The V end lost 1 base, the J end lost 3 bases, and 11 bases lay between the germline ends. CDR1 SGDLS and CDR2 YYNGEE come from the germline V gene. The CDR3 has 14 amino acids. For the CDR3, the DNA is TGTGCCAGCAGCGTATTCTGGGGAAACTACGAGCAGTACTTC. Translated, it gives CASSVFWGNYEQYF.

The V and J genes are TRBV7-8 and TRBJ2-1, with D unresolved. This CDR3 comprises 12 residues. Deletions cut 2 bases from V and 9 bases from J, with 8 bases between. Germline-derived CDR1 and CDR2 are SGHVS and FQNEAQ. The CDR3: CASSLKFSEQFF. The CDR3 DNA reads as TGTGCCAGCAGCTTAAAATTCAGTGAGCAGTTCTTC. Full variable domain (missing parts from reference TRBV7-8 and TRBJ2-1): GAGVSQSPRYKVAKRGQDVALRCDPISGHVSLFWYQQALGQGPEFLTYFQNEAQLDKSGLPSDRFFAERPEGSVSTLKIQRTQQEDSAVYLCASSLKFSEQFFGPGTRLTVL.

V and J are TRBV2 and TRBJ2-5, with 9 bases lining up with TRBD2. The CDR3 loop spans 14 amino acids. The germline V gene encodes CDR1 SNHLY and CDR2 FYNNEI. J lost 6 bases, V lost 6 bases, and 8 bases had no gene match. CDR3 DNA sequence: TGTGCCAGCAGCACTACTAGCGGGCGTAAGACCCAGTACTTC. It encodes CASSTTSGRKTQYF. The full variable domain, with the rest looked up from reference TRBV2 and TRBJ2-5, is EPEVTQTPSHQVTQMGQEVILRCVPISNHLYFYWYRQILGQKVEFLVSFYNNEISEKSEIFDDQFSVERPDGSNFTLKIRSTKLEDSAMYFCASSTTSGRKTQYFGPGTRLLVL.

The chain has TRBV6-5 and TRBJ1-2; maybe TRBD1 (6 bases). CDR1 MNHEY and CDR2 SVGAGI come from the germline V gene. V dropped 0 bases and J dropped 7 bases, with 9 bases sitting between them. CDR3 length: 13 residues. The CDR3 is CASSYSDSLGYTF. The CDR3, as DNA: TGTGCCAGCAGTTACTCGGACAGTCTTGGCTACACCTTC.

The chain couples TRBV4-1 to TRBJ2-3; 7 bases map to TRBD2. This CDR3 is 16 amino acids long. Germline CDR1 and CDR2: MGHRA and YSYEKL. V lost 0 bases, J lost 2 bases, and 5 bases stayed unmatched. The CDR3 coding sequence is TGCGCCAGCAGCCAAGAGGCAGCGGGGATCACAGATACGCAGTATTTT. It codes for CASSQEAAGITDTQYF.

The chain's CDR3 is CASSSVSGANVLTF. The CDR3, as DNA: TGTGCCAGCAGTTCGGTCTCTGGGGCCAACGTCCTGACTTTC. The genes are TRBV27 and TRBJ2-6, with D hard to call. Germline V gene sequence: CDR1 MNHEY, CDR2 SMNVEV (reference sequence). The CDR3 loop spans 14 amino acids. V lost 4 bases, J lost 0 bases, and 4 bases lay in between.

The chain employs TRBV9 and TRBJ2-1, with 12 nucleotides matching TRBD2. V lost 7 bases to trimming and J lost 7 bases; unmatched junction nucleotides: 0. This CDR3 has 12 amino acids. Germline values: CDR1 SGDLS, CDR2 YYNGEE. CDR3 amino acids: CASGTSGNEQFF. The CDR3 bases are TGTGCCAGCGGGACTAGCGGGAATGAGCAGTTCTTC.

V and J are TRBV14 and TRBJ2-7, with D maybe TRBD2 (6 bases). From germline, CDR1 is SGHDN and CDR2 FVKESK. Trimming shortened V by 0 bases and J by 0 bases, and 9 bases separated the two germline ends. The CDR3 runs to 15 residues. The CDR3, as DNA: TGTGCCAGCAGCCAAGATGGACTAAGCTCCTACGAGCAGTACTTC. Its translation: CASSQDGLSSYEQYF.

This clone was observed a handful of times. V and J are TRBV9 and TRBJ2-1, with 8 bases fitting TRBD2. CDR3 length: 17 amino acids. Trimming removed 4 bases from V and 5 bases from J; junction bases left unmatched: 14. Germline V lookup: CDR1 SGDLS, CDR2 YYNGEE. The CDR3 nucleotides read TGTGCCAGCAGCCCCGCCGAGAGCGGGAGAGTCCACAATGAGCAGTTCTTC. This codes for CASSPAESGRVHNEQFF.

The CDR3 protein is CASSPDRGYGYTF. The CDR3 nucleotides read TGTGCCAGCAGCCCTGACAGGGGATACGGCTACACCTTC. The chain uses TRBV27 and TRBJ1-2; 8 positions match TRBD1. Trimming removed 6 bases from V and 8 bases from J; junction bases left unmatched: 8. This CDR3 region has 13 residues. The germline CDR1 and CDR2 sequences are MNHEY and SMNVEV (reference sequence).

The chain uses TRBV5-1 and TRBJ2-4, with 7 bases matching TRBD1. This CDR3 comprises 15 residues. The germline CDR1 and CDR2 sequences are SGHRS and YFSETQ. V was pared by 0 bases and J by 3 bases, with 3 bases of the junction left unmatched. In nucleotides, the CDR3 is TGCGCCAGCAGCTTGGAAGGGGGCTACAAAAACATTCAGTACTTC. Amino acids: CASSLEGGYKNIQYF. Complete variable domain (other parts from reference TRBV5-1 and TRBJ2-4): KAGVTQTPRYLIKTRGQQVTLSCSPISGHRSVSWYQQTPGQGLQFLFEYFSETQRNKGNFPGRFSGRQFSNSRSEMNVSTLELGDSALYLCASSLEGGYKNIQYFGAGTRLSVL.

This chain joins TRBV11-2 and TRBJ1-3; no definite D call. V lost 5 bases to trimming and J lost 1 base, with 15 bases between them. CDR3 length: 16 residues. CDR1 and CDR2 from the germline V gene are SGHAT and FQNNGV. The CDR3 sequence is CASSPGFFGSGNTIYF. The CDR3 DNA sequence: TGTGCCAGCAGCCCCGGGTTTTTCGGTTCTGGAAACACCATATATTTT.

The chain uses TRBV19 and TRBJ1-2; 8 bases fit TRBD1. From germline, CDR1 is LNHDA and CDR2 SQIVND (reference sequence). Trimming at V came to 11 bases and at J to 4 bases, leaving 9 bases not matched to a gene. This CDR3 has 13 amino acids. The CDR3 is CAVNPGTGYGYTF. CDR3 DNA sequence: TGTGCCGTCAATCCCGGGACAGGCTATGGCTACACCTTC. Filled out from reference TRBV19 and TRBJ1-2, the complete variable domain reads DGGITQSPKYLFRKEGQNVTLSCEQNLNHDAMYWYRQDPGQGLRLIYYSQIVNDFQKGDIAEGYSVSREKKESFPLTVTSAQKNPTAFYLCAVNPGTGYGYTFGSGTRLTVV.

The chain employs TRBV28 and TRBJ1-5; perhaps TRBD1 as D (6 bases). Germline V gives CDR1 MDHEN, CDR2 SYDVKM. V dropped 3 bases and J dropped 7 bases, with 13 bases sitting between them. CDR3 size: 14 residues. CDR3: CASSFGTTGQPQHF. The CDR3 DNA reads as TGTGCCAGCAGTTTCGGGACAACGGGACAGCCCCAGCATTTT.

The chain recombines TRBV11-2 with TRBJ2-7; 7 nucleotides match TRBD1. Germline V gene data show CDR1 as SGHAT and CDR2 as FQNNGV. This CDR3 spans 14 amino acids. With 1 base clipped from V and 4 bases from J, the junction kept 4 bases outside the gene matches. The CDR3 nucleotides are TGTGCCAGCAGCTTAGGGTCCAGGGGGTACGAGCAGTACTTC. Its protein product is CASSLGSRGYEQYF.

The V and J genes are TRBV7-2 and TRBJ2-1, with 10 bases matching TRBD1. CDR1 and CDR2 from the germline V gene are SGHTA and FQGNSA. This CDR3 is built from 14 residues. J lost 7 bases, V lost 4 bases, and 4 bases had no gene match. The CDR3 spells CASSWGQGRNEQFF. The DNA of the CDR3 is TGTGCCAGCAGCTGGGGACAGGGGAGGAATGAGCAGTTCTTC.

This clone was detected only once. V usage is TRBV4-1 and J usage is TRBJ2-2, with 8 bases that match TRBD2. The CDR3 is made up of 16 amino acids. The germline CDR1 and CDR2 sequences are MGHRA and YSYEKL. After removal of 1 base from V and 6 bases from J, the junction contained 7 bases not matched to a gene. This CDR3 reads CASSQGLAWVSGELFF. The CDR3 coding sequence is TGCGCCAGCAGCCAAGGACTAGCGTGGGTGTCCGGGGAGCTGTTTTTT.

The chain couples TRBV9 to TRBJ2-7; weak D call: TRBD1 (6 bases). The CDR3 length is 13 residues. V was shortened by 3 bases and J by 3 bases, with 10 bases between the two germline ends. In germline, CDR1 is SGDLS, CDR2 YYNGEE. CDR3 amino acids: CASSDGQHYEQYF. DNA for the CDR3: TGTGCCAGCAGCGATGGACAGCACTACGAGCAGTACTTC.

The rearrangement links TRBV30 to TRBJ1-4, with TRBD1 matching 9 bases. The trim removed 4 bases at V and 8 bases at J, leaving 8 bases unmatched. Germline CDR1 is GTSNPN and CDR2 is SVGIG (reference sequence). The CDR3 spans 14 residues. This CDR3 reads CAWTLGTGPEKLFF. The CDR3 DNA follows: TGTGCCTGGACCTTGGGGACAGGGCCCGAAAAACTGTTTTTT.

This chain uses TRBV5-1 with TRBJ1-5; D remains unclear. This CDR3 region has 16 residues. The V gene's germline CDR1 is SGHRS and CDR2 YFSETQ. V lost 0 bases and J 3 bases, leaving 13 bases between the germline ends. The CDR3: CASSLGHHQYNQPQHF. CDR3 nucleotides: TGCGCCAGCAGCTTGGGGCACCATCAGTACAATCAGCCCCAGCATTTT.

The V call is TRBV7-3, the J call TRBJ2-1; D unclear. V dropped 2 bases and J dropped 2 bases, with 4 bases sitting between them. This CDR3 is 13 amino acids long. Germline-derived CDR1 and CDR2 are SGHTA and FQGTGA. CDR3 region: CASSLETYNEQFF. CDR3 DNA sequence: TGTGCCAGCAGCTTAGAAACCTACAATGAGCAGTTCTTC.

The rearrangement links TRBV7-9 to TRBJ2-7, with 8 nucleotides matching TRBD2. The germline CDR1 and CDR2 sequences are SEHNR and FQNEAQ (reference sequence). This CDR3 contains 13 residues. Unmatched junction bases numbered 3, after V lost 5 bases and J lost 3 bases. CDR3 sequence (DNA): TGTGCCAGCAGCACCGGGGGGGTCTACGAGCAGTACTTC. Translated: CASSTGGVYEQYF. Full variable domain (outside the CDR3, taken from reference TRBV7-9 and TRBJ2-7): DTGVSQNPRHKITKRGQNVTFRCDPISEHNRLYWYRQTLGQGPEFLTYFQNEAQLEKSRLLSDRFSAERPKGSFSTLEIQRTEQGDSAMYLCASSTGGVYEQYFGPGTRLTVT.

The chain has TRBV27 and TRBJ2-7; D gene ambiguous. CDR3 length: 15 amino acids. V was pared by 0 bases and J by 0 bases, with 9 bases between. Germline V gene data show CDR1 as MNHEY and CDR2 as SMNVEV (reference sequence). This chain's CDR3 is CASSLSWLTSYEQYF. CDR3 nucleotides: TGTGCCAGCAGTTTATCTTGGCTTACCTCCTACGAGCAGTACTTC.

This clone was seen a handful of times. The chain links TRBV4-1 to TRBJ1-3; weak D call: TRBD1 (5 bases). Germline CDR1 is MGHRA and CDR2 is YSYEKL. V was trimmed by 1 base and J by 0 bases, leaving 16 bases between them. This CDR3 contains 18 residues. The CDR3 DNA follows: TGCGCCAGCAGCCAAGGCATCCAGGGTTCATCCTCTGGAAACACCATATATTTT. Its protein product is CASSQGIQGSSSGNTIYF.

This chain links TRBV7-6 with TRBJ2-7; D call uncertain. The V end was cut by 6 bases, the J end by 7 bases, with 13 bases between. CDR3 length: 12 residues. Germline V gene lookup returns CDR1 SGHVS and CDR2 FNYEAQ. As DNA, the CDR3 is TGTGCCAGCAGTGGGGTATCTCGGGAGCAGTACTTC. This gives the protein CASSGVSREQYF.

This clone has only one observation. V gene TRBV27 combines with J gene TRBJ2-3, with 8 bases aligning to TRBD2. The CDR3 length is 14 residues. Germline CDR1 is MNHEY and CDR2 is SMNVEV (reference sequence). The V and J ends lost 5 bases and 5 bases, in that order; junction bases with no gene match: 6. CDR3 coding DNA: TGTGCCAGCAGTAAAAGCGGGGGACAAGATACGCAGTATTTT. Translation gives CASSKSGGQDTQYF.

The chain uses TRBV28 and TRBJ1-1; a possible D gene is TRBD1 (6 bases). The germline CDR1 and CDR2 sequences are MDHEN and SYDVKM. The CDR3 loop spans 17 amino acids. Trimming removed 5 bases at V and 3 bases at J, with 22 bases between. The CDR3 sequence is CASSPLNGGASDTEAFF. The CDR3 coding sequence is TGTGCCAGCAGTCCCCTGAACGGGGGGGCTTCTGACACTGAAGCTTTCTTT.

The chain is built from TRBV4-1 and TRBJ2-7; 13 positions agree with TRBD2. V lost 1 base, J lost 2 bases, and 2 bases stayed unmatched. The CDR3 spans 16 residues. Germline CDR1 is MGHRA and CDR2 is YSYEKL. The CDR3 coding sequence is TGCGCCAGCAGCCAAGTAGGGACTAGCGGGACCTACGAGCAGTACTTC. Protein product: CASSQVGTSGTYEQYF.

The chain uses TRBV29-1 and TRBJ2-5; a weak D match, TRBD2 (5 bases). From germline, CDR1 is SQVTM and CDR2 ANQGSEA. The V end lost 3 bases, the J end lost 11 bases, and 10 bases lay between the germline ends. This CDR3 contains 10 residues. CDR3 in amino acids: CSVDDGEQYF. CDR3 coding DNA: TGCAGCGTTGATGATGGGGAGCAGTACTTC.

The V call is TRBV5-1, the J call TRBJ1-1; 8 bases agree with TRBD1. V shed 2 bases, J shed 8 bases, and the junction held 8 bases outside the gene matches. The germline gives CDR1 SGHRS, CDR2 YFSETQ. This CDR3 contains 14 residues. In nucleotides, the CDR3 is TGCGCCAGCAGCTTAGCTGACAGGGGCGGCGAAGCTTTCTTT. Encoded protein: CASSLADRGGEAFF. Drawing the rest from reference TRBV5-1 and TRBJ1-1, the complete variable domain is KAGVTQTPRYLIKTRGQQVTLSCSPISGHRSVSWYQQTPGQGLQFLFEYFSETQRNKGNFPGRFSGRQFSNSRSEMNVSTLELGDSALYLCASSLADRGGEAFFGQGTRLTVV.